This TCR beta chain was recorded in a study of T cell responses to AZD1222 COVID-19 vaccine. Concerning this clone: As yet, its antigen is unknown.

Germline CDR1 reads KGHSH; CDR2 reads LQKENI. The CDR3 covers 17 residues. The germline V and J ends were trimmed by 3 bases and 2 bases, with 16 bases remaining between them. Findings and limits, study-wide: The study identified only a handful of AZD1222 recipients as seropositive at baseline.

Sequenced by immunoSEQ multiplex PCR; TCRdb stores in-frame clones only, minus some. Seen here are approximately 130,000 clones, around 90% observed once, and the top ten hold approximately 27%. The sequenced sample was peripheral blood, obtained on day 0 of AZD1222 vaccination. This chain links TRBV18 with TRBJ1-4, with no clear D. The TCR was taken from an adult in good health. CDR3 residues: CASSPTPGEGTNEKLFF. The CDR3 nucleotides are TGTGCCAGCTCACCCACCCCCGGGGAAGGCACTAATGAAAAACTGTTTTTT.